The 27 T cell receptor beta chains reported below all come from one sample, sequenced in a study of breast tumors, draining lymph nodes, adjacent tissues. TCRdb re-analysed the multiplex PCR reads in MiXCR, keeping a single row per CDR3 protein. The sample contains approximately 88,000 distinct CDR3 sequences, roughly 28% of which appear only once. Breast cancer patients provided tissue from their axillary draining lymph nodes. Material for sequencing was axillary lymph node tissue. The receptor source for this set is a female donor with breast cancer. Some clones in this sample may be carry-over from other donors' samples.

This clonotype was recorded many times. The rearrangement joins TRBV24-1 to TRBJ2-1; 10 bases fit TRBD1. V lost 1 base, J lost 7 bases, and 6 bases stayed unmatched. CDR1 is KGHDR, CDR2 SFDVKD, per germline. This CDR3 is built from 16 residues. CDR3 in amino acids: CATSDFTGTGENEQFF. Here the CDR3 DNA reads TGTGCCACCAGTGATTTTACCGGGACAGGGGAGAATGAGCAGTTCTTC.

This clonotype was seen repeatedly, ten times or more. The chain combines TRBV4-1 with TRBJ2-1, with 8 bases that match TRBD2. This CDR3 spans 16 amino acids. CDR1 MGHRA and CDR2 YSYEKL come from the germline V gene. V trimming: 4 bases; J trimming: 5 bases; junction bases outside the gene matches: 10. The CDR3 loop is CASSRQGLGTHNEQFF. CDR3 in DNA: TGCGCCAGCAGCCGTCAGGGACTAGGGACCCACAATGAGCAGTTCTTC.

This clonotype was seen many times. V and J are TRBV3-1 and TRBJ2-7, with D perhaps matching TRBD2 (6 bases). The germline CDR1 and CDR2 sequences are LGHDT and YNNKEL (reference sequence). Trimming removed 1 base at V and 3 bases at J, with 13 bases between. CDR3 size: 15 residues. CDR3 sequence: CASSQGLANDYEQYF. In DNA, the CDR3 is TGTGCCAGCAGCCAAGGGCTAGCGAACGACTACGAGCAGTACTTC.

CDR3 nucleotides: TGTGCCAGCAGACTAGCGGGAGGGCGGTCAAGCGAGCAGTACTTC. Its translation is CASRLAGGRSSEQYF. This chain connects TRBV6-6 to TRBJ2-7; the match to TRBD2 covers 13 bases. The J segment lost 6 bases and the V segment lost 6 bases, leaving 8 bases of the junction unmatched. Germline V lookup: CDR1 MNHNY, CDR2 SVGAGI (reference sequence). CDR3 length equals 15 residues.

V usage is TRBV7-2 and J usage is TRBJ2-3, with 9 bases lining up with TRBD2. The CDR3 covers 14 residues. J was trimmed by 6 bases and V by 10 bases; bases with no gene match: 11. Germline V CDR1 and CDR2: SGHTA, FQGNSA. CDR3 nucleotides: TGTGCCAACAGTCCCGGGACTAGCAGTGATACGCAGTATTTT. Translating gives CANSPGTSSDTQYF. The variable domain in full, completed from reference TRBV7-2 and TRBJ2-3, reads GAGVSQSPSNKVTEKGKDVELRCDPISGHTALYWYRQSLGQGLEFLIYFQGNSAPDKSGLPSDRFSAERTGGSVSTLTIQRTQQEDSAVYLCANSPGTSSDTQYFGPGTRLTVL.

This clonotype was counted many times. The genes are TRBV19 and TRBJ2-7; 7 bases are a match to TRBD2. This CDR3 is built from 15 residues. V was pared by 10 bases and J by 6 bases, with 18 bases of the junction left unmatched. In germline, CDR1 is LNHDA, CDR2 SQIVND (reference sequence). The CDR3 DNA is TGTGCCACCGCTGAGCCCGGAGGGAGGGCGGGCGAGCAGTACTTC. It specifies CATAEPGGRAGEQYF.

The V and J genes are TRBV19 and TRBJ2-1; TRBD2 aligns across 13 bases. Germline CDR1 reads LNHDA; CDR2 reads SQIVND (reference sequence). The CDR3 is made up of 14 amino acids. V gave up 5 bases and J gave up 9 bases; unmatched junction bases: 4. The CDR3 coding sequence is TGTGCCAGTAGTCGAACTAGCGGGAGGGGTGAGCAGTTCTTC. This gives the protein CASSRTSGRGEQFF.

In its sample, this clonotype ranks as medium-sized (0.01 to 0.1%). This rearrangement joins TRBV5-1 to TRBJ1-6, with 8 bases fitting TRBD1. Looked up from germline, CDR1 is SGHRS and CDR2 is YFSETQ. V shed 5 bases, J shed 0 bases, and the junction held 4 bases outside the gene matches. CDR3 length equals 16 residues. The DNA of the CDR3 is TGCGCCAGCAGTACCGGACAGGGCTCCTATAATTCACCCCTCCACTTT. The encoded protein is CASSTGQGSYNSPLHF.

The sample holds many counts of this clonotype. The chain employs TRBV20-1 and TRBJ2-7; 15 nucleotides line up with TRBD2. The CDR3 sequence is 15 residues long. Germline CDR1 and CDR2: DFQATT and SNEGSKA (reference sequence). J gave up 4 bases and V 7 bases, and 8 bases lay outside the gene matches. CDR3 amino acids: CSVTFGTSGRYEQYF. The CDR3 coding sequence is TGCAGTGTAACATTCGGGACTAGCGGGAGGTACGAGCAGTACTTC.

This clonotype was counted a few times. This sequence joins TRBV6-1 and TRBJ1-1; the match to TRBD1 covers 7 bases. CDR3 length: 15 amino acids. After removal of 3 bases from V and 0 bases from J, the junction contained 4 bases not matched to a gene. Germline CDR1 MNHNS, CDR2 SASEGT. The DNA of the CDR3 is TGTGCCAGCAGTGATGAGGGGGCACTGAACACTGAAGCTTTCTTT. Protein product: CASSDEGALNTEAFF.

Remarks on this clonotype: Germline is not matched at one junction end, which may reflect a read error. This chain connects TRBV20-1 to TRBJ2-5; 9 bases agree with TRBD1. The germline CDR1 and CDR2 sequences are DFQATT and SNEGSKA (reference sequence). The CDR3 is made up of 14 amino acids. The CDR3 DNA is TGCAGTGCTAGTCGGGGGACAGGGCAAGCGACCCGGTACTTC. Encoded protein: CSASRGTGQATRYF.

CDR3 sequence (DNA): TGCAGTGCTAGGGTCAGCTATGGCTACACCTTC. Protein product: CSARVSYGYTF. The gene calls are TRBV20-1 and TRBJ1-2; no reliable D call. The V end lost 3 bases, the J end lost 4 bases, and 6 bases lay between the germline ends. CDR1 and CDR2 (germline): DFQATT, SNEGSKA (reference sequence). The CDR3 covers 11 residues.

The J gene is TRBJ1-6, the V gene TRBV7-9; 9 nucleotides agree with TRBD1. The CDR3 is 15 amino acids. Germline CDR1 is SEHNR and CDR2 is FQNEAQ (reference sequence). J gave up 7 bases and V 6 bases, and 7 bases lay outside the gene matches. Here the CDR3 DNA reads TGTGCCAGCAGTGCTACCGGGACAGGGAATTCACCCCTCCACTTT. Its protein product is CASSATGTGNSPLHF.

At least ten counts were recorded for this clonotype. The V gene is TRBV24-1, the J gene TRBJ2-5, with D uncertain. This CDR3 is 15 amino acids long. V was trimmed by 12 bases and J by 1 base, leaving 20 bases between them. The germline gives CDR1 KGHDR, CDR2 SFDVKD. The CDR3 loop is CAANLTPGFQETQYF. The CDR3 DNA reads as TGTGCCGCCAACCTGACACCTGGTTTCCAAGAGACCCAGTACTTC.

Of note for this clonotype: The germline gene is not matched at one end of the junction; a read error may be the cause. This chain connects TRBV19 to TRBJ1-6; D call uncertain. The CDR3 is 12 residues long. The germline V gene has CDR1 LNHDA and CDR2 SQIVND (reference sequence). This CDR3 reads CASSIGGSPLHF. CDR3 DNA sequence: TGTGCCAGTAGTATAGGCGGGTCACCTCTCCACTTT.

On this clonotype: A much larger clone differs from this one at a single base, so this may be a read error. CDR3 region: CASSPRDRNSPLHF. The CDR3 DNA is TGTGCCAGCAGTCCCCGGGACAGAAATTCACCCCTCCACTTT. This sequence joins TRBV6-5 and TRBJ1-6; 7 bases are a match to TRBD1. Germline CDR1 is MNHEY and CDR2 is SVGAGI. V lost 5 bases to trimming and J lost 7 bases; unmatched junction nucleotides: 5. The CDR3 runs 14 residues.

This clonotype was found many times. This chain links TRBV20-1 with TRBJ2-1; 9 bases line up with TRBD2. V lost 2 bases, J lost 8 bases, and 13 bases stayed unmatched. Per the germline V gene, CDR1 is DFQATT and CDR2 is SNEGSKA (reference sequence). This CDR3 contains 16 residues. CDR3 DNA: TGCAGTGCTAGATGGGCGGGAGGGCCAGTTTCAGATGAGCAGTTCTTC. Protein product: CSARWAGGPVSDEQFF.

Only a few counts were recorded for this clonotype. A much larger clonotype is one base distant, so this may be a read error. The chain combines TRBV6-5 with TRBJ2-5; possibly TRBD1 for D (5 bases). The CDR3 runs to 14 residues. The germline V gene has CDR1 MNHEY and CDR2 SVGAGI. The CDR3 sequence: CASRGSLGVEAQYF. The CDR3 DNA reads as TGTGCCAGCAGAGGGTCGCTAGGGGTAGAGGCCCAGTACTTC.

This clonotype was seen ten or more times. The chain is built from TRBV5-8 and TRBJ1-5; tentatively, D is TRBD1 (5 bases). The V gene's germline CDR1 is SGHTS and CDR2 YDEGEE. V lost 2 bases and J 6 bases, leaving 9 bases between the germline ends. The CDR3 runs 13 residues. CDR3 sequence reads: CASSLRGIQPQHF. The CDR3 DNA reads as TGTGCCAGCAGCTTAAGGGGAATTCAGCCCCAGCATTTT.

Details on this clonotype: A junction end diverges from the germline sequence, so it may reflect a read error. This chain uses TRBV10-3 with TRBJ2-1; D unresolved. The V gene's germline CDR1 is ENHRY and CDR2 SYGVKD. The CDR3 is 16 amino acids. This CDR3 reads CAISVGDAKVYNGQFF. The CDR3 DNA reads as TGTGCCATCAGTGTTGGGGATGCGAAAGTCTACAATGGGCAGTTCTTC.

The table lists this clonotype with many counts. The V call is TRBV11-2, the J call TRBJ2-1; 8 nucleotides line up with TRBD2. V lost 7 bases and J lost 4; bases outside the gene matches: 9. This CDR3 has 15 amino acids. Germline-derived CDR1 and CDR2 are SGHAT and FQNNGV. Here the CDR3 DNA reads TGTGCCAGCACCGAAAGACTAGCGCTATACAATGAGCAGTTCTTC. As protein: CASTERLALYNEQFF.

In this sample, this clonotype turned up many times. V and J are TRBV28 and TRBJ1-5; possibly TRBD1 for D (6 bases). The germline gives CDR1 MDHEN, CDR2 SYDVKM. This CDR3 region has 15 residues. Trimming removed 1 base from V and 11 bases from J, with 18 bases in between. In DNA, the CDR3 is TGTGCCAGCAGTTTATTAGGAGGACAGACGTGGGCCCAGCATTTT. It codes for CASSLLGGQTWAQHF.

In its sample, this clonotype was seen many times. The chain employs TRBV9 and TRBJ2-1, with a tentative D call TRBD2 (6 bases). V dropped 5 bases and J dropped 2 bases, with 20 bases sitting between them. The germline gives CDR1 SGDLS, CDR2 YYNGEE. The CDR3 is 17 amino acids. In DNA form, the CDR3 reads TGTGCCAGCAGACCAGAACCGGAGGGACCCGCCTACAATGAGCAGTTCTTC. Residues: CASRPEPEGPAYNEQFF.

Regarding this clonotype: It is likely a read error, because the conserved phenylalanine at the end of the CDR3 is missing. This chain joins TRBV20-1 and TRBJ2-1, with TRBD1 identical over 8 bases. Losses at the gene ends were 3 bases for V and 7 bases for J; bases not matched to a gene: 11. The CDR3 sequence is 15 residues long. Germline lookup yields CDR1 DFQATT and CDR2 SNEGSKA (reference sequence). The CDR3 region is CSASSTGGLGNEQFL. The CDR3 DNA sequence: TGCAGTGCTAGTAGTACAGGGGGATTGGGGAATGAGCAGTTCCTC.

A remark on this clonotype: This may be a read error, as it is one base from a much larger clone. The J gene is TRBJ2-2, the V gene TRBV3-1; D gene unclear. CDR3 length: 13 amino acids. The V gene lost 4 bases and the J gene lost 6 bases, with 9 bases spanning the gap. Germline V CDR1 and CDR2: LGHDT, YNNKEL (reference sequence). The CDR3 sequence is CASSRVKAGELFF. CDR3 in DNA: TGTGCCAGCAGCCGAGTTAAGGCCGGGGAGCTGTTTTTT.

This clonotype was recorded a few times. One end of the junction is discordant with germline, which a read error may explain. The CDR3 reads CASSSGQGNYGYTF. CDR3 coding DNA: TGTGCCAGCAGCTCCGGACAGGGCAACTATGGCTACACCTTC. V is TRBV4-1 and J is TRBJ1-2; 8 bases line up with TRBD1. CDR1 and CDR2 from the germline V gene are MGHRA and YSYEKL. This CDR3 has 14 amino acids.

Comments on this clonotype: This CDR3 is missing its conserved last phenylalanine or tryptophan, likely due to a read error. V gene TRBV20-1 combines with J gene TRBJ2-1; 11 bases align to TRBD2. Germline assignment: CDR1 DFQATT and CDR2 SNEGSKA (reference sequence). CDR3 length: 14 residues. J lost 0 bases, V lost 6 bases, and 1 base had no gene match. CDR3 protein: CSATSGSSYNEQFR. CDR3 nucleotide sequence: TGCAGTGCCACTAGCGGGAGCTCCTACAATGAGCAGTTCAGA.